Below, one TCR beta chain is given with its context. Only a few counts were recorded for this clonotype. This clone's antigen is unknown. No base quality information exists; no much larger clone differs at one position. This specimen comes from a study of CD8+CD57+ T cells in acquired aplastic anemia (dated by TCRdb to 2016 to 2018). For the study in its entirety: A mean of approximately 2.9 ug of DNA, ranging from about 0.19 to 27.4 ug, was extracted from sorted CD4+ and CD8+ cells. CD8+CD57+ expansion was defined as a frequency above the mean frequency observed in healthy subjects.

Expansion of CD8+CD57+ cells had been shown by flow cytometry in the patients chosen for sequencing. Every patient had severe acquired aplastic anemia, diagnosed using the International Study of Aplastic Anemia and Agranulocytosis and Camitta criteria. No therapy had been received by the patients at the time of blood sampling. In this study, sorted CD4+ and CD8+ T cells from the blood of healthy subjects and of severe aplastic anemia patients had their TCR repertoires deep-sequenced. In the USA, patient enrollment took place under clinicaltrials.gov protocols 00001620, 01623167, 00001397, 00071045, 00081523 and 00961064. Ficoll-Paque density gradient centrifugation was used to isolate peripheral blood mononuclear cells. Before DNA was extracted, CD4+ and CD8+ T cells were sorted using either FACS or magnetic beads. Genomic DNA served as template for TCR beta VDJ combination and CDR3 sequence profiling. TCR repertoire sequencing was run on an Illumina HiSeq 2000. Per the authors' processing: Repertoire assessment relied on Simpson's diversity index, CDR3 size and DJ length profiles, and TRBV/TRBJ rearrangement plots. The immunodominant clone was defined as the most abundant DNA sequence in deep sequencing data. CDR3 amino acid sequences were checked for sharing between subjects and were compared against published repertoires and the VDJdb database. In TCRdb, the public reads were trimmed at Q25 with fastp and aligned with MiXCR, with productive beta chains retained. Every CDR3 protein is listed once, alongside the most common genes and DNA of its rows. What appears here as the V and J calls and clone size reflects TCRdb's work, not the paper's. The sample table shows more than 45,000 distinct CDR3 sequences, and about 56% are seen once. Roughly 15% of the sample comes from the top ten.

What the study reported, not specific to this receptor: Approximately 27 CD8+ CDR3 sequences were found in both patients and controls but appeared to be highly expressed in patients and within the immunodominant clones of the patients. Between patients and healthy controls, no significant difference in CD8+ Simpson's diversity was found (P=0.060).

Per the germline V gene, ENHRY is the CDR1 and SYGVKD is the CDR2. The CDR3 measures 14 amino acids from cysteine to phenylalanine. The DNA shown is the 42-base CDR3, in frame from base 1. V is cut by 0 bases and J by 9 bases, and the space between the germline ends is 12 bases. This TCR came from a human donor with aplastic anemia. This receptor chain uses TRBV10-3 and TRBJ1-5, and perhaps TRBD1 as D gene, on 5 matching bases. Material: sorted CD4+, CD8+, or CD8+CD57+ T cells (not recorded which) from PBMCs. CDR3 region: CAISESTGARPQHF. The nucleotides are TGTGCCATCAGTGAGTCTACAGGCGCCCGGCCCCAGCATTTT.